The sequence of this TCR beta chain was determined in a study of cytomegalovirus exposure and HLA in healthy donors (dated by TCRdb to about 2017). As for the study more broadly: An earlier analysis of several hundred of the donors reported about 280 Gb of sequence data and 100 million to 120 million unique TCR beta sequences obtained from around 180 million T cells. An early release that covered some 630 HLA-typed donors contained about 300 gigabases of sequencing data and approximately 85 million unique TCR sequences. Of the 350 to 400 genotyped donors, roughly 85% fell in the genetic ancestry cluster associated with self-reported Caucasian donors. The aim of the study was to test whether cataloging public T cell receptors could identify signatures of past pathogen exposure. The T cell repertoires of 550 to 850 subjects were profiled by immunosequencing and related to cytomegalovirus serostatus. Besides the first cohort of some 670 subjects, a separate validation cohort made up of roughly 130 different subjects was used. To predict cytomegalovirus infection status, the study brought together high-throughput TCR immunosequencing, statistical association of individual TCRs with disease status, and machine learning. A later analysis re-analyzed previously published TCR beta repertoires from about 600 donors and added high-resolution HLA genotyping to study TCR occurrence patterns. In the later analysis, no new phenotypic data were used to find candidate immune exposures; instead, reliance was placed on TCR beta sequences and their occurrence across donors. To decide whether each TCR beta V gene segment behaved as functional or pseudogenic, an earlier analysis of some 570 of the donors relied on high-throughput TCR beta sequencing. Alongside the repertoire data, information on donor age, sex, ethnicity and CMV serostatus was compiled. Genome-wide SNP genotypes for about 60% of the roughly 700 donors were used in a later genetic analysis, which treated that subset as a discovery cohort. Every discovery cohort repertoire had been produced on one sequencing platform. HLA typing covered class I and class II loci at four-digit resolution. Typing coverage varied by locus: 629-630 donors for A, B, C, DRB1 and DQB1; approximately 560 for DQA1; approximately 570 for DPA1; fewer than 480 for DPB1. A handful of DR-DQ haplotypes were handled as single units for association and clustering because linkage in the cohort was strong. Among 398 genotyped donors of the cohort, an average of roughly 240,000 unique TCR beta nucleotide sequences were sequenced per donor, roughly 20% of them non-productive. Broader findings and caveats from the paper: In both the original and validation cohorts, the classifier was reported to diagnose cytomegalovirus status with high specificity and sensitivity. Roughly uniform sequencing depth across donors was assumed in presence/absence analyses, although this assumption may not hold. The cohort was sequenced for TCR beta chains only, and without alpha or paired-chain data the features that could be detected were limited. Broadly in line with IMGT annotations, most TCR beta V segments showed up in productive rearrangements about 87% or about 30% of the time in an earlier analysis of several hundred of the donors. According to a later analysis, most CMV-associated TCR beta chains appeared to be HLA-restricted, and the HLA associations seemed to be driven largely by CMV exposure. Because counts were too low, roughly 17 rarely observed V segments, including chromosome 9 orphons, were left out of the earlier analysis of about 500 of the donors. In a later genetic analysis, a missense DCLRE1C variant was associated with V-gene and J-gene trimming of TCR beta chains, and the association was replicated in an independent cohort. Because some donors lacked HLA typing at each locus, the association tests relied only on the typed subset. Some IMGT-functional V segments, including TRBV6-2 and TRBV6-3, could not be told apart with the 87-base-pair reads, so those segments were excluded. A later analysis found that TCR association rates varied across HLA loci, with DRB1 alleles showing the most associated TCRs and HLA-C alleles the fewest. A later analysis associated about 17,000 TCR beta sequences with specific HLA alleles at a false discovery rate of 0.05. When HLA alleles, especially DR and DQ, strongly co-occurred, TCR associations were difficult to assign to individual alleles. A further reported finding was that TCR beta sequences accurately predicted the HLA-A and HLA-B alleles for most subjects in the first cohort. A cluster of highly shared sequence variants was judged likely to represent a technical artifact of the sequencing pipeline. In vitro tests confirmed that a few of the cytomegalovirus-associated TCR beta chains recognize cytomegalovirus antigens. In a later analysis, HLA-associated TCR beta chains showed more clonal expansion and lower generation probabilities than non-associated chains that were equally common. According to a later analysis, parvovirus B19, influenza, CMV and Epstein-Barr virus appeared linked to several top co-occurrence clusters. Across donors, most TCR sequences were observed very rarely, whereas some public TCRs were present in many individuals. The study gave a list of about 150 TCR beta chains associated with cytomegalovirus. The only immune exposure information available for the cohort was CMV serostatus. Correlated functional status among segregating V segments might be attributable to linkage disequilibrium, but an unknown experimental factor could not be ruled out. According to a later genetic analysis, donors in an Asian-associated ancestry cluster had fewer N-insertions in productive TCRs than the approximately 670-donor mean. According to the authors, the approach could potentially be generalized to other disease states and immunological phenotypes.

The cohort was made up of 666 healthy bone marrow donors. At the time of sampling, all cohort members were nominally healthy, though unrecorded immune exposures were likely present. The donor tested CMV seropositive, placing the donor among the 290 or so seropositive members of the cohort. A peripheral blood sample was collected from each donor, and TCR beta sequencing was performed on peripheral blood mononuclear cells. The Qiagen DNeasy Blood Extraction Kit was used to extract genomic DNA from the blood cell samples. To note about this clone: This clone's antigen is unknown. No base-level quality is on record; no much larger clone is a single base apart.

Per the germline V gene (reference sequence), SGHNT is the CDR1 and YYREEE is the CDR2. V and J are truncated by 1 base and 5 bases respectively, leaving an intervening sequence of 6 bases. The CDR3 runs 13 amino acids, cysteine and phenylalanine included. The CDR3 DNA has 39 bases and is translated from base 1. Libraries were prepared through the immunoSEQ multiplex PCR assay. For the multiplex PCR, a mixture combining 60 forward primers for TCR Vbeta segments and 13 reverse primers for TCR Jbeta segments was used. The CDR3 region of rearranged TCR beta genes was amplified from genomic DNA by a multiplex PCR assay. The amplified TCR beta libraries were sequenced on the Illumina HiSeq System as 87-base-pair reads. Per the original workflow: Across the 700 or so repertoires, a later analysis counted tens of millions of unique TCR beta chains, roughly 11 million of which were shared by at least two donors. To remove PCR and sequencing errors, raw reads were error-corrected and collapsed into unique sequences using a nearest-neighbor algorithm that merged closely related sequences. To assign V, D and J gene segments, CDR3 sequences were aligned to IMGT reference sequences. Each retained sequence needed at least a six-nucleotide match to both a V gene segment and a J gene segment. A rearrangement counted as productive if the CDR3 had no stop codons and remained in frame with V and J, and every other rearrangement counted as non-productive. CDR3 was defined by IMGT convention, running from the second conserved V-encoded cysteine to the conserved J-encoded phenylalanine. The earlier analysis of 587 of the donors excluded sequences that lacked an unambiguous match to a single V gene segment. An earlier analysis of several hundred of the donors called V segments functional above 56.7% productive rearrangements and segregating when the between-donor standard deviation exceeded 5%. A statistical classification framework was built to diagnose cytomegalovirus status from the catalog of TCR beta chain sequences. V and J gene assignment, in a later analysis, came from comparing TCR nucleotide sequences with IMGT/GENE-DB human TR gene sequences. In a later analysis, CDR3 sequences and most-parsimonious VDJ recombination scenarios were assigned using the TCRdist pipeline. In a later analysis, each TCR beta chain was defined by its CDR3 amino acid sequence together with its V-gene family, and reads without a unique V-gene family were excluded. To address suspected cross-contamination and a sequencing artifact, a later analysis removed a few hundred highly shared, low-generation-probability nucleotide sequences. For each public chain, a later analysis derived a clonal expansion index from normalized ranks of inferred template counts within each repertoire. In a later analysis, generation probabilities were computed using a VDJ recombination model fitted to out-of-frame rearrangements, and the results were checked against IGoR. Hypergeometric tests were used in a later analysis to score TCR-TCR, TCR-HLA and TCR-CMV co-occurrence, with a repertoire-size bias correction applied to the TCR pairs. To estimate false discovery rates, a later analysis permuted the HLA or CMV assignments 20 times. In a later analysis, co-occurring TCRs were grouped using DBSCAN, and TCRdist sequence similarity was added for clustering within HLA-allele-positive subsets. For co-occurrence clustering, repertoires with fewer than 30,000 or more than 120,000 public chains were excluded, along with a handful of repertoires with anomalous nucleotide sharing. Sourced from immuneACCESS, this table was stored by TCRdb with only in-frame sequences that have V and J called. A share of the clones is absent; for the studies checked, an unresolved V gene accounts for under half, and the remainder has no known explanation. V, J and clone size were drawn from that table, and D and trimming were deduced from the DNA. Recorded for this sample are about 140,000 clones; about 80% of them occurred a single time. In total, the top ten clones hold 9.7% of the sample.

This chain is built from TRBV5-4 and TRBJ2-2; the D gene remains uncertain. The sequenced sample was PBMCs. This sequence was found in a woman aged 55-69 years in good health and CMV-seropositive. The DNA sequence follows: TGTGCCAGCAGCTTGTACTATACCGGGGAGCTGTTTTTT. The translation is CASSLYYTGELFF.